A selection of T cell receptor beta chains follows, all from one sample in a study of T-cell memory formation after mild COVID-19. TCRdb redid the calling of the 5' RACE reads with MiXCR, one entry per CDR3 protein. The profile shows about 360,000 distinct CDR3 sequences, approximately 15% of them singletons. The sequenced material came from PBMCs or a T cell subset sorted from them (not recorded which). The origin of the receptors is a man aged 18 to 30 who had mild COVID-19 (a few samples of this study predate the infection). Cell type and time point are not known. Each CDR3 is given with its conserved first and last residue. Each record gives: J gene, V gene, clone size, D gene, CDR3 protein, CDR3 DNA. A D gene is named only where the DNA matches it firmly. Rows give clone size only sometimes, using once, few, many, or a class for an expanded clone.

>TRBJ2-3|TRBV4-2|NA|NA
CATSSDTDTQYF
TGTGCCACTTCTAGCGACACAGATACGCAGTATTTT
>TRBJ1-6|TRBV2|once|NA
CASSEGGTAPLHF
TGTGCCAGCAGTGAAGGGGGGACGGCACCCCTCCACTTT
>TRBJ2-3|TRBV7-2|few|NA
CASSFGDVTDTQYF
TGTGCCAGCAGCTTCGGGGACGTCACAGATACGCAGTATTTT
>TRBJ2-1|TRBV15|few|NA
CATSRFSEGPYNEQFF
TGTGCCACCAGCAGATTTAGCGAGGGGCCATACAATGAGCAGTTCTTC
>TRBJ2-7|TRBV18|NA|NA
CASSHSSAGRDEQYF
TGTGCCAGCTCACACAGCTCGGCAGGGAGAGACGAGCAGTACTTC
>TRBJ1-2|TRBV24-1|NA|NA
CATSGWGGNGYTF
TGTGCCACCAGTGGATGGGGAGGGAATGGCTACACCTTC
>TRBJ2-5|TRBV5-1|NA|NA
CASSLDFSGDPKETQYF
TGCGCCAGCAGCTTGGATTTCTCCGGGGACCCCAAAGAGACCCAGTACTTC
>TRBJ2-3|TRBV4-1|NA|TRBD2
CASSRTSGGRTDTQYF
TGCGCCAGCAGCCGGACTAGCGGGGGGCGCACAGATACGCAGTATTTT
>TRBJ2-1|TRBV14|NA|TRBD2
CASSQLAGYNEQFF
TGTGCCAGCAGCCAACTAGCGGGGTACAATGAGCAGTTCTTC
>TRBJ2-7|TRBV5-1|NA|NA
CASSPDELTQYF
TGCGCCAGCAGCCCGGACGAGTTAACACAGTACTTC
>TRBJ2-5|TRBV5-1|many|NA
CASSFGLQETQYF
TGCGCCAGCAGCTTCGGTCTTCAAGAGACCCAGTACTTC
>TRBJ2-3|TRBV9|few|NA
CASSVEPGGRYTDTQYF
TGTGCCAGCAGCGTAGAACCAGGGGGGCGATACACAGATACGCAGTATTTT
>TRBJ1-1|TRBV20-1|NA|NA
CSGSAANTEAFF
TGCAGTGGTTCGGCAGCGAACACTGAAGCTTTCTTT
>TRBJ1-6|TRBV11-2|NA|TRBD1
CASTRLNQGGSPLHF
TGTGCCAGCACCCGGCTGAACCAGGGGGGTTCACCCCTCCACTTT
>TRBJ1-3|TRBV9|NA|NA
CASSSRGGGNTIYF
TGTGCCAGCAGCTCCCGCGGGGGTGGAAACACCATATATTTT
>TRBJ1-1|TRBV7-9|NA|NA
CASSLRGGGATGMMSEAFF
TGTGCCAGCAGCTTAAGAGGGGGAGGGGCGACCGGGATGATGTCTGAAGCTTTCTTT
>TRBJ1-2|TRBV28|NA|NA
CASHTDTLYGYTF
TGTGCCAGCCACACGGACACCCTCTATGGCTACACCTTC
>TRBJ2-5|TRBV30|many|NA
CAWRPPTGETQYF
TGTGCCTGGAGGCCCCCGACTGGAGAGACCCAGTACTTC
>TRBJ2-2|TRBV20-1|few|NA
CGSATGTGELFF
TGCGGCTCCGCCACCGGCACCGGGGAGCTGTTTTTT
>TRBJ2-5|TRBV25-1|few|NA
CASSGSGTGRPEETQYF
TGTGCCAGCAGTGGAAGCGGGACAGGAAGACCCGAAGAGACCCAGTACTTC
>TRBJ2-5|TRBV11-2|NA|NA
CASSVDRTRGETQYF
TGTGCCAGCAGCGTAGACAGGACCCGAGGGGAGACCCAGTACTTC
>TRBJ1-5|TRBV7-9|many|NA
CASSLGGQPQHF
TGTGCCAGCAGTTTAGGGGGTCAGCCCCAGCATTTT
>TRBJ1-4|TRBV5-1|NA|NA
CASSLEQPDREKLFF
TGCGCCAGCAGCTTGGAACAGCCAGATCGTGAAAAACTGTTTTTT
>TRBJ2-7|TRBV18|NA|NA
CASSRPPEPYEQYF
TGTGCCAGCTCACGCCCGCCGGAACCCTACGAGCAGTACTTC
>TRBJ2-5|TRBV10-3|few|TRBD2
CAISSGRGETQYF
TGTGCCATCAGTTCGGGGAGGGGAGAGACCCAGTACTTC
>TRBJ2-5|TRBV10-3|few|TRBD1
CAISRDRAGETQYF
TGTGCCATCAGTCGGGACAGGGCGGGGGAGACCCAGTACTTC
>TRBJ2-5|TRBV20-1|few|TRBD2
CSAYTPGGYAWETQYF
TGCAGTGCCTACACTCCGGGAGGGTACGCGTGGGAGACCCAGTACTTC
>TRBJ1-1|TRBV6-6|few|NA
CASSYRLSGSTEAFF
TGTGCCAGCAGTTACAGACTATCTGGGAGCACTGAAGCTTTCTTT
>TRBJ1-1|TRBV7-9|many|NA
CASSSDTEAFF
TGTGCCAGCAGCTCTGACACTGAAGCTTTCTTT
>TRBJ2-1|TRBV5-1|few|TRBD2
CASSWGLARDNEQFF
TGCGCCAGCAGCTGGGGACTAGCGCGAGACAATGAGCAGTTCTTC
>TRBJ2-7|TRBV4-2|NA|NA
CASSQELAATGEQYF
TGTGCCAGCAGCCAAGAATTGGCAGCTACGGGGGAGCAGTACTTC
>TRBJ2-7|TRBV5-1|NA|TRBD2
CASGLAGALYEQYF
TGCGCCAGCGGGCTAGCGGGGGCCCTCTACGAGCAGTACTTC
>TRBJ2-1|TRBV11-2|few|TRBD2
CASSLSASGGLSDNEQFF
TGTGCCAGCAGCTTATCGGCTAGCGGGGGGCTCAGCGACAATGAGCAGTTCTTC
>TRBJ1-3|TRBV7-9|NA|NA
CASRAGGNTIYF
TGTGCCAGCAGGGCTGGCGGAAACACCATATATTTT
>TRBJ2-4|TRBV10-3|NA|NA
CAAGRAKNIQYF
TGTGCCGCGGGACGAGCGAAAAACATTCAGTACTTC
>TRBJ2-3|TRBV5-1|many|NA
CASSPWVLTDTQYF
TGCGCCAGCAGCCCCTGGGTTCTCACAGATACGCAGTATTTT
>TRBJ2-7|TRBV20-1|few|NA
CSARGPVRSYEQYF
TGCAGTGCTAGAGGCCCCGTCAGATCCTACGAGCAGTACTTC
>TRBJ1-2|TRBV7-7|few|NA
CASSLINRLRGGYTF
TGTGCTAGCAGCTTAATTAACAGACTTCGTGGTGGCTACACCTTC
>TRBJ2-1|TRBV7-2|few|NA
CASSLVGASGNEQFF
TGTGCCAGCAGCTTAGTAGGGGCGTCCGGCAATGAGCAGTTCTTC
>TRBJ1-2|TRBV5-1|NA|TRBD1
CASSVQGAANYGYTF
TGCGCCAGCAGCGTGCAGGGGGCCGCTAACTATGGCTACACCTTC
>TRBJ1-2|TRBV11-2|few|TRBD1
CASSVIGTADYGYTF
TGTGCCAGCAGCGTTATCGGGACAGCCGACTATGGCTACACCTTC
>TRBJ1-1|TRBV7-2|NA|NA
CASSLVMGWNTEAFF
TGTGCCAGCAGCTTAGTTATGGGCTGGAACACTGAAGCTTTCTTT
>TRBJ2-3|TRBV6-2/TRBV6-3|NA|NA
CASSYGWGLDTDTQYF
TGTGCCAGCAGTTACGGTTGGGGGCTAGATACAGATACGCAGTATTTT
>TRBJ2-5|TRBV9|NA|NA
CASNPSGTSGETQYF
TGTGCCAGCAACCCTTCTGGGACCTCGGGAGAGACCCAGTACTTC
>TRBJ2-2|TRBV6-5|NA|NA
CASSLQGDTGELFF
TGTGCCAGCAGTCTACAGGGCGACACCGGGGAGCTGTTTTTT
>TRBJ2-2|TRBV6-2/TRBV6-3|few|NA
CASSYAPTAGELFF
TGTGCCAGCAGTTACGCCCCGACAGCCGGGGAGCTGTTTTTT
>TRBJ1-1|TRBV5-1|few|NA
CASSGGGTEAFF
TGCGCCAGCAGCGGAGGGGGTACTGAAGCTTTCTTT
>TRBJ1-3|TRBV9|few|NA
CASSVAPRGPGNTIYF
TGTGCCAGCAGCGTAGCCCCGCGGGGACCTGGAAACACCATATATTTT
>TRBJ1-5|TRBV4-2|many|NA
CASSQDLDSNQPQHF
TGTGCCAGCAGCCAAGATTTGGATAGCAATCAGCCCCAGCATTTT
>TRBJ1-5|TRBV27|NA|NA
CASSSGGGGQPQHF
TGTGCCAGCAGTTCGGGGGGGGGCGGTCAGCCCCAGCATTTT
>TRBJ2-2|TRBV6-5|NA|NA
CASSYLASGELFF
TGTGCCAGCAGTTACTTGGCTTCCGGGGAGCTGTTTTTT
>TRBJ2-3|TRBV6-6|many|TRBD2
CASIQGLERNTQYF
TGTGCCAGCATCCAAGGACTAGAGAGAAATACGCAGTATTTT
>TRBJ1-6|TRBV5-1|NA|NA
CASSLLMSNSPLHF
TGCGCCAGCAGCCTATTGATGTCCAATTCACCCCTCCACTTT
>TRBJ1-1|TRBV18|NA|NA
CATHKSEGNTEAFF
TGTGCCACTCACAAATCAGAGGGGAACACTGAAGCTTTCTTT
>TRBJ2-6|TRBV19|NA|TRBD1
CASSIGQGSFSGANVLTF
TGTGCCAGTAGTATCGGACAGGGTTCCTTCTCTGGGGCCAACGTCCTGACTTTC
>TRBJ2-5|TRBV7-2|NA|TRBD1
CASSFVGGRETQYF
TGTGCCAGCAGCTTTGTAGGGGGCCGTGAGACCCAGTACTTC
>TRBJ2-7|TRBV9|NA|TRBD2
CASSGGGLAEAYEQYF
TGTGCCAGCAGCGGGGGAGGCCTAGCGGAAGCCTACGAGCAGTACTTC
>TRBJ2-1|TRBV3-1|few|NA
CASSQAAREQFF
TGTGCCAGCAGCCAAGCCGCCCGTGAGCAGTTCTTC
>TRBJ1-4|TRBV5-1|NA|NA
CASSYLDATNEKLFF
TGCGCCAGCAGCTACCTCGATGCAACTAATGAAAAACTGTTTTTT
>TRBJ2-2|TRBV6-6|few|NA
CASLRGPGELFF
TGTGCCAGCCTTAGGGGTCCCGGGGAGCTGTTTTTT